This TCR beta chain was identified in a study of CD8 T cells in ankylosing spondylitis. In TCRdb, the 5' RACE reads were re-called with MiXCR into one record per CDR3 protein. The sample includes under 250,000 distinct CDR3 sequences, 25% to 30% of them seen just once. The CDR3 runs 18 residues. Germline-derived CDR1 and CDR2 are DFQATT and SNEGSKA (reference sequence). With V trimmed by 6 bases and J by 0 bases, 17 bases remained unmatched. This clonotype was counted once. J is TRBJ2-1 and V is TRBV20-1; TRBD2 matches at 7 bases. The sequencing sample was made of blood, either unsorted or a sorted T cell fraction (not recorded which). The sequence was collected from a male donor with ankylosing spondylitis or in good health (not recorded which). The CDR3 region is CSAKQGLVGRSSYNEQFF. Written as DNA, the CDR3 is TGCAGTGCGAAACAAGGACTAGTCGGGCGGAGCTCCTACAATGAGCAGTTCTTC.